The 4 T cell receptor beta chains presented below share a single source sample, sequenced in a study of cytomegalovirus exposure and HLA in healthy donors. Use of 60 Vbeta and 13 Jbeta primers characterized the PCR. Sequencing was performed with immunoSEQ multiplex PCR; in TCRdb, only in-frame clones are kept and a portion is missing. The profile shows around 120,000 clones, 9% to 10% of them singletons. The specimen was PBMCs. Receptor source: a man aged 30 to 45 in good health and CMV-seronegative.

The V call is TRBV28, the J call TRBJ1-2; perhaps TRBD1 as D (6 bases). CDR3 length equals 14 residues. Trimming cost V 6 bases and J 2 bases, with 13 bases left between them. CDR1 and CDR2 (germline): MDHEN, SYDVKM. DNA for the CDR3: TGTGCCAGCAGCCTAGTAGGGGGAAACTATGGCTACACCTTC. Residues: CASSLVGGNYGYTF.

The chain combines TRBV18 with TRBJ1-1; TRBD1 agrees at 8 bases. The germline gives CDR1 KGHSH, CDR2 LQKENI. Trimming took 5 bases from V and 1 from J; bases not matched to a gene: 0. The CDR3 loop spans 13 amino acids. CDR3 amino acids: CASSDRGNTEAFF. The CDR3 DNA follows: TGTGCCAGCTCAGACAGGGGGAACACTGAAGCTTTCTTT.

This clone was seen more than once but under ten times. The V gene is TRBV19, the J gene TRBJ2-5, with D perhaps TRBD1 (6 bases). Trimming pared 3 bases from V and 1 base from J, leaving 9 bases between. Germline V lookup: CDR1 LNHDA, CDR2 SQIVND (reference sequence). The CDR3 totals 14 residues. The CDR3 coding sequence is TGTGCCAGTAGTATTGAAGGGGGCCAAGAGACCCAGTACTTC. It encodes CASSIEGGQETQYF.

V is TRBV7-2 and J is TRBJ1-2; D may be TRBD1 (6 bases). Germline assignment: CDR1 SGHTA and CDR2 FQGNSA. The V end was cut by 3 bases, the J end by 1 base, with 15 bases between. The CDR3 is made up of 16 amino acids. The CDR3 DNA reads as TGTGCCAGCAGCTTTCGGGACGGGGGGCTTAACTATGGCTACACCTTC. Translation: CASSFRDGGLNYGYTF.